One sample yielded the 7 T cell receptor beta chains listed below, sequenced in a study of blood T cell repertoires in COVID-19. Method: immunoSEQ multiplex PCR; TCRdb's copy keeps in-frame clones and lacks some. The sample shows roughly 180,000 clones, roughly 85% of them seen only once. The specimen was PBMCs or T cells enriched from blood (not recorded which). The receptors come from a man in his sixties who had recovered from COVID-19.

The gene calls are TRBV6-6 and TRBJ1-6; 7 bases are a match to TRBD1. In germline, CDR1 is MNHNY, CDR2 SVGAGI (reference sequence). With V trimmed by 0 bases and J by 9 bases, 5 bases remained unmatched. This CDR3 comprises 15 residues. The CDR3 DNA follows: TGTGCCAGCAGTTACTCGAACAGGGGAGTTTCACCCCTCCACTTT. This translates into CASSYSNRGVSPLHF.

The chain has TRBV30 and TRBJ1-3; D gene ambiguous. Germline-derived CDR1 and CDR2 are GTSNPN and SVGIG (reference sequence). The CDR3 totals 14 residues. Trimming cost V 0 bases and J 2 bases, with 8 bases left between them. CDR3 residues: CAWSVPGAGNTIYF. The CDR3 DNA is TGTGCCTGGAGTGTACCCGGGGCTGGAAACACCATATATTTT.

This rearrangement joins TRBV5-6 to TRBJ2-7; D possibly corresponds to TRBD1 (6 bases). Germline-derived CDR1 and CDR2 are SGHDT and YYEEEE. V lost 4 bases and J lost 3, with 11 bases in between. CDR3 length equals 13 residues. The CDR3 loop reads CASSQGQYYEQYF. The CDR3 coding sequence is TGTGCCAGCAGCCAAGGACAGTACTACGAGCAGTACTTC.

This clone showed up just a few times. The rearrangement links TRBV28 to TRBJ2-5; 7 nucleotides align to TRBD2. This CDR3 has 15 residues. Per the germline V gene, CDR1 is MDHEN and CDR2 is SYDVKM. J was trimmed by 2 bases and V by 4 bases; bases with no gene match: 7. DNA for the CDR3: TGTGCCAGCAGTTCCGGTACGGGAGGACAAGAGACCCAGTACTTC. Its translation: CASSSGTGGQETQYF. The full variable domain, rest sourced from reference TRBV28 and TRBJ2-5, is DVKVTQSSRYLVKRTGEKVFLECVQDMDHENMFWYRQDPGLGLRLIYFSYDVKMKEKGDIPEGYSVSREKKERFSLILESASTNQTSMYLCASSSGTGGQETQYFGPGTRLLVL.

The rearrangement uses TRBV28 and TRBJ2-4, with D possibly matching TRBD2 (5 bases). This CDR3 is 16 amino acids long. CDR1 and CDR2 (germline): MDHEN, SYDVKM. With 5 bases removed from V and 0 bases from J, the gap between germline ends came to 14 bases. CDR3 coding DNA: TGTGCCAGCAGTCCGATGGACGGGATAGCCAAAAACATTCAGTACTTC. Its translation: CASSPMDGIAKNIQYF.

The J gene is TRBJ2-1, the V gene TRBV11-3; tentative D call: TRBD1 (6 bases). Germline lookup yields CDR1 SGHNT and CDR2 YENEEA. Trimming took 5 bases from V and 6 from J, leaving 8 bases between them. This CDR3 is 12 amino acids long. The CDR3 DNA is TGTGCCAGCAGCCAGACAGGCAATGAGCAGTTCTTC. Translating it yields CASSQTGNEQFF.

The V gene is TRBV12-3 or TRBV12-4, the J gene TRBJ1-6; D gene unclear. The V and J ends lost 7 bases and 9 bases respectively, with 10 bases between them. This CDR3 region has 12 residues. CDR3 loop: CASNVPSSPLHF. CDR3 DNA sequence: TGTGCCAGCAATGTCCCCAGTTCACCCCTCCACTTT.